This is a list of T cell receptor beta chains from one sample in a study of regulatory T cells in long-lasting Graves disease. TCRdb reprocessed the multiplex PCR reads with MiXCR, giving one entry per CDR3 protein. The sample holds around 450,000 distinct CDR3 sequences, roughly 21% seen once. The sample was peripheral blood mononuclear cells (PBMCs), taken when the disease was refractory, from a patient treated with antithyroid drugs. These receptors all come from a female donor with Graves disease. The CDR3 runs from the conserved cysteine through the conserved F or W. D genes are given only for firm matches. A row's size may be missing; if present it is once, few, many or a size class.

size	J	V	D	DNA	CDR3
.	TRBJ1-1	TRBV30	.	TGTGCCTGTCCTCCCAGGGTGGGCACTGAAGCTTTCTTT	CACPPRVGTEAFF
many	TRBJ1-1	TRBV12-3/TRBV12-4	.	TGTGCCAGCAGCCTCCCGGGGGGCACTGAAGCTTTCTTT	CASSLPGGTEAFF
many	TRBJ2-7	TRBV28	.	TGTGCCAGCAGGGACTCGCCCTACGAGCAGTACTTC	CASRDSPYEQYF
.	TRBJ2-7	TRBV15	.	TGTGCCACCAGCAGAGCTCGGCGGGGGCCCTACGAGCAGTACTTC	CATSRARRGPYEQYF
.	TRBJ2-7	TRBV6-5	.	TGTGCCGGCAGTTATTCGACGGAAACCTACGAGCAGTACTTC	CAGSYSTETYEQYF
many	TRBJ2-7	TRBV12-3/TRBV12-4	.	TGTGCCAGCACTTTAGGGCCCTTCTACGAGCAGTACTTC	CASTLGPFYEQYF
.	TRBJ2-7	TRBV4-3	TRBD2	TGCGCCAGCAGCCAACAACTAGCGGGAGTAGGCTACGAGCAGTACTTC	CASSQQLAGVGYEQYF
.	TRBJ1-2	TRBV19	.	TGTGCCAGTAGTTTTTCAGCTTCTAACTATGGCTACACCTTC	CASSFSASNYGYTF
many	TRBJ2-7	TRBV27	.	TGTGCCAGCAGTCGCCGGGACACCACTCCCTACGAGCAGTACTTC	CASSRRDTTPYEQYF
many	TRBJ1-2	TRBV6-1	TRBD1	TGTGCCAGCAGTGAAGCGCTCACAGGGGGCGCCGGCTACACCTTC	CASSEALTGGAGYTF
.	TRBJ2-2	TRBV20-1	.	TGCAGTGCCAGAGGGTACAACACCGGGGAGCTGTTTTTT	CSARGYNTGELFF
few	TRBJ2-1	TRBV3-1	TRBD2	TGTGCCAGCAGCCCTGGACTAGCGGTTTACAATGAGCAGTTCTTC	CASSPGLAVYNEQFF
many	TRBJ1-2	TRBV13	TRBD1	TGTGCCAGCAGCTTAGGCCGGACAGGCCATGGCTACACCTTC	CASSLGRTGHGYTF
.	TRBJ1-1	TRBV2	.	TGTGCCAGCTACGATTGGAGTGAAGCTTTCTTT	CASYDWSEAFF
many	TRBJ1-1	TRBV10-3	.	TGTGCCCTCCGAGCCTCGGGGAACACTGAAGCTTTCTTT	CALRASGNTEAFF
many	TRBJ2-7	TRBV7-2	TRBD2	TGTGCCAGCAGCCCTGGGACTACACCCTCCTACGAGCAGTACTTC	CASSPGTTPSYEQYF
.	TRBJ2-2	TRBV12-3/TRBV12-4	.	.	CASSLGQYSEQYFGPGTGELFF
many	TRBJ1-1	TRBV15	.	TGTGCCACCAGCAAACGGGACGGGGACGAAGCTTTCTTT	CATSKRDGDEAFF
few	TRBJ1-5	TRBV9	.	TGTGCCAGCAGCCCCGCGGGAGGGGATAATCAGCCCCAGCATTTT	CASSPAGGDNQPQHF
few	TRBJ1-1	TRBV5-5	.	TGTGCCAGCAGCTTTGGGGACCTCTGGGTAGCTTTCTTT	CASSFGDLWVAFF
.	TRBJ2-7	TRBV4-1	TRBD1	TGCGCCAGCAGCCAAGACGGGACAGGGAACTACGAGCAGTACTTC	CASSQDGTGNYEQYF
few	TRBJ1-4	TRBV30	.	TGTGCCTGGAGGGGGACGCGGGCAAAACTGTTTTTT	CAWRGTRAKLFF
.	TRBJ2-1	TRBV5-1	TRBD1	TGCGCCAGCAGCCTGGGACAGGGGAGTCACAATGAGCAGTTCTTC	CASSLGQGSHNEQFF
few	TRBJ1-5	TRBV20-1	.	TGCAGTGCTAGTGACCGGGGAGGGACAATCAGCAATCAGCCCCAGCATTTT	CSASDRGGTISNQPQHF
few	TRBJ1-1	TRBV30	.	TGTGCCTGGAAAAAGGGGCCTCCGGCTGCTTTCTTT	CAWKKGPPAAFF
many	TRBJ1-5	TRBV12-3/TRBV12-4	.	TGTGCCAGCAGTTTTGGCAATCAGCCCCAGCATTTT	CASSFGNQPQHF
many	TRBJ2-5	TRBV28	.	TGTGCCAGCAGTACGGCACAATGGGAGACCCAGTACTTC	CASSTAQWETQYF
once	TRBJ2-7	TRBV28	.	TGTGCCAGCAAGGTAGGGTCCGAGCAGTACTTC	CASKVGSEQYF
many	TRBJ1-1	TRBV3-1	.	TGTGCCAGCAGCCTTACAGGGCTTACTGAAGCTTTCTTT	CASSLTGLTEAFF
.	TRBJ1-5	TRBV10-3	.	TGTGCCATCAGTGACTCCGCGAATCAGCCCCAGCATTTT	CAISDSANQPQHF
.	TRBJ1-5	TRBV20-1	TRBD1	TGCAGTGCTAGAGAGCGGACAGGGTACGGTCAGACCCAGCATTTT	CSARERTGYGQTQHF
many	TRBJ1-2	TRBV7-6	TRBD1	TGTGCCAGCAGCTTAGCTGGGACAGGCCGGCATGGCTACACCTTC	CASSLAGTGRHGYTF
.	TRBJ2-1	TRBV7-2	.	TGTGCCAGCAGCTTAGAGGGGACCGGTGGGAATGAGCAGTTCTTC	CASSLEGTGGNEQFF
many	TRBJ2-5	TRBV5-6	TRBD1	TGTGCCAGCAGCGACAACAGGGGACGAGAGACCCAGTACTTC	CASSDNRGRETQYF
few	TRBJ2-7	TRBV11-2	.	TGTGCCAGCAGCTTGTTCTTGGGAGTGACCTACGAGCAGTACTTC	CASSLFLGVTYEQYF
many	TRBJ2-7	TRBV6-1	.	TGTGCCAGCAAGGGCGGGGTCTACTCCTACGAGCAGTACTTC	CASKGGVYSYEQYF
many	TRBJ1-2	TRBV2	.	TGTGCCAGCAGTGAAGGGACAGTCTTCTATGGCTACACCTTC	CASSEGTVFYGYTF
.	TRBJ1-4	TRBV28	.	TGTGCCAGCAGTTGGGACGGGAATGAAAAACTGTTTTTT	CASSWDGNEKLFF
many	TRBJ2-7	TRBV7-6	.	TGTGCCAGCAGCTTAGCCAGGGCCGAGCAGTACTTC	CASSLARAEQYF
.	TRBJ1-1	TRBV5-6	.	TGTGCCAGCAGCTTGACGGGACTTCTAGGGACTGAAGCTTTCTTT	CASSLTGLLGTEAFF
many	TRBJ2-5	TRBV28	.	TGTGCCAGCAGTTTACCCCGCGGGGCCCAGTACTTC	CASSLPRGAQYF
.	TRBJ2-5	TRBV7-6	TRBD1	TGTGCCAGCAGTCGATCCGGGACAGACTTTTCAAGAGATGGAAGAACCCAGTACTTC	CASSRSGTDFSRDGRTQYF
few	TRBJ1-5	TRBV3-1	.	TGTGCCAGCAGCCGGACAGATAGCAATCAGCCCCAGCATTTT	CASSRTDSNQPQHF
many	TRBJ2-5	TRBV20-1	TRBD2	TGCAGTGCTAGTCTCGCGGTGACTAGCGGGGGGCGAGAGGAGACCCAGTACTTC	CSASLAVTSGGREETQYF
.	TRBJ1-1	TRBV5-1	.	TGCGCCAGTCGCGACGACAGGACTTCTTTGAACACTGAAGCTTTCTTT	CASRDDRTSLNTEAFF
.	TRBJ2-7	TRBV4-3	TRBD1	TGCGCCAGCAGCCCCTACCCTCCGGGACAGGACTACGAGCAGTACTTC	CASSPYPPGQDYEQYF